This T cell receptor (beta chain) was profiled in a study of shared clonotypes between healthy human individuals. The wider study: The donor group consisted of two women and three men, aged 18 to 49.

The authors ran the assay at deep level. Only in-frame clones appear in the TCRdb table, and some are missing; sequencing was by immunoSEQ multiplex PCR. The sample contains about 560,000 clones, roughly 79% of which appear only once. Caucasian adults residing in Nashville, Tennessee made up all the donors. For genomic DNA, unsorted samples relied on some 100 million PBMCs. Germline CDR1 is MGHDK and CDR2 is SYGVNS. The CDR3 sequence is 13 residues long. V was cut by 6 bases and J by 3 bases, with 11 bases left in between. This clone was observed a single time. V usage is TRBV25-1 and J usage is TRBJ2-5; D is undetermined. The source is a woman between 40 and 55 years old in good health. Some clones in this sample may be carry-over from other donors' samples. Sequencing was carried out using PBMCs. The CDR3 sequence: CASRGGPEETQYF. The CDR3 DNA sequence: TGTGCCAGCAGGGGCGGTCCAGAAGAGACCCAGTACTTC.